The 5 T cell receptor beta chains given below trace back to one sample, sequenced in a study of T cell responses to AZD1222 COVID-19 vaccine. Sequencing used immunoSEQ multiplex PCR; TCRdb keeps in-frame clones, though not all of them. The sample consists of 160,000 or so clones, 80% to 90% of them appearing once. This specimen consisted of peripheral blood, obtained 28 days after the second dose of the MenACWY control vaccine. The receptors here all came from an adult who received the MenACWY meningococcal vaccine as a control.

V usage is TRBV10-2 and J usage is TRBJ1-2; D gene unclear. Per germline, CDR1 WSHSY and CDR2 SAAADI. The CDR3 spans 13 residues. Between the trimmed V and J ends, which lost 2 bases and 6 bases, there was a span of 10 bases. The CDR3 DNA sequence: TGCGCCAGCAGTGAGATTAGTGGAGATGGCTACACCTTC. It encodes CASSEISGDGYTF.

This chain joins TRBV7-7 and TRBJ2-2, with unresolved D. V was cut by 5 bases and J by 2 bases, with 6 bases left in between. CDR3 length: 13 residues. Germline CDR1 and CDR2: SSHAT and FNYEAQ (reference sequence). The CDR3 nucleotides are TGTGCCAGCAGCACCACCAACACCGGGGAGCTGTTTTTT. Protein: CASSTTNTGELFF. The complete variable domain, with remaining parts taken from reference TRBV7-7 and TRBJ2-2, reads GAGVSQSPRYKVTKRGQDVTLRCDPISSHATLYWYQQALGQGPEFLTYFNYEAQPDKSGLPSDRFSAERPEGSISTLTIQRTEQRDSAMYRCASSTTNTGELFFGEGSRLTVL.

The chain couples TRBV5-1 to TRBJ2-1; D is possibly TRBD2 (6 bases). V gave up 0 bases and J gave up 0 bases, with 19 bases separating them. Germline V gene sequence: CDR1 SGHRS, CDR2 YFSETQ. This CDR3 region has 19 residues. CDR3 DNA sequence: TGCGCCAGCAGCTTGGCCGTTTCGGCTAGCGCGAGCTCCTACAATGAGCAGTTCTTC. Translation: CASSLAVSASASSYNEQFF.

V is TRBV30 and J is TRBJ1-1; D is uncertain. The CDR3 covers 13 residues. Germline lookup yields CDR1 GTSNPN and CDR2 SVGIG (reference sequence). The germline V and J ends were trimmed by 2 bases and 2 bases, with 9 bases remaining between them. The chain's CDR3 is CAWSLYHNTEAFF. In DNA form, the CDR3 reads TGTGCCTGGAGTCTGTATCACAACACTGAAGCTTTCTTT.

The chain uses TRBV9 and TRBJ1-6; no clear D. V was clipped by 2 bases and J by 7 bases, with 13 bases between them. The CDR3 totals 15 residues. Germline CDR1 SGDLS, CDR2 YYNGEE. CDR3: CASSVGRRENSPLHF. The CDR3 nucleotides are TGTGCCAGCAGCGTCGGGCGAAGGGAAAATTCACCCCTCCACTTT.